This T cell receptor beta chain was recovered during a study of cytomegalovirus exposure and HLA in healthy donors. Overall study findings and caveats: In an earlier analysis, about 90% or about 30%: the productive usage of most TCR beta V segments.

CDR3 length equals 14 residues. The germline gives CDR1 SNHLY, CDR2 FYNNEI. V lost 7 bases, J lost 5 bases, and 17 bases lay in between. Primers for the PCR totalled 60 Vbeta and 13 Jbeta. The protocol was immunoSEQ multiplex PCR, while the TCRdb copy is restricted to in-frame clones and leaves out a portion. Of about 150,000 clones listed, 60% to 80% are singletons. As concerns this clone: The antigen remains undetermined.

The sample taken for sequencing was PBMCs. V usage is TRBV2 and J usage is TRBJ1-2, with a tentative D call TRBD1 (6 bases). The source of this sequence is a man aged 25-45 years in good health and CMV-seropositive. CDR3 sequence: CASTLRGGGYGYTF. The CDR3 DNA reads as TGTGCCAGCACCTTGAGGGGGGGTGGATATGGCTACACCTTC.